This passage covers 14 T cell receptor beta chains from one sample sequenced in a study of blood T cell repertoires in COVID-19. TCRdb's copy holds only in-frame clones and misses some; the assay was immunoSEQ multiplex PCR. The sample includes roughly 200,000 clones, approximately 80% of them seen just once. The sequencing sample was made of peripheral blood. The receptors shown here come from a woman aged 35 to 49 with COVID-19, enrolled during active disease.

The chain carries TRBV2 and TRBJ2-1; 14 nucleotides match TRBD2. The CDR3 runs 17 residues. CDR1 and CDR2 (germline): SNHLY, FYNNEI. The V segment lost 3 bases and the J segment 6 bases; nucleotides outside the gene matches: 7. The CDR3 sequence: CASSDSGLAGGGNEQFF. DNA for the CDR3: TGTGCCAGCAGTGACTCAGGACTAGCGGGGGGAGGCAATGAGCAGTTCTTC.

This chain uses TRBV6-5 with TRBJ1-1, with D tentatively TRBD1 (5 bases). V was trimmed by 2 bases and J by 2 bases, leaving 9 bases between them. This CDR3 has 14 residues. Germline CDR1 and CDR2: MNHEY and SVGAGI. The CDR3 DNA reads TGTGCCAGCAGTTACGCAGGGCCCAACACTGAAGCTTTCTTT. It yields the protein CASSYAGPNTEAFF.

This clone occurred a few times. The chain combines TRBV3-1 (or the pseudogene TRBV3-2) with TRBJ1-4; D is undetermined. CDR1 and CDR2 from the germline V gene are LGHDT and YNNKEL (reference sequence). The CDR3 sequence is 14 residues long. Between the trimmed V and J ends, which lost 1 base and 5 bases, there was a span of 8 bases. CDR3: CASSQVGGNEKLFF. CDR3 coding DNA: TGTGCCAGCAGCCAAGTTGGAGGGAATGAAAAACTGTTTTTT.

The rearrangement uses TRBV7-9 and TRBJ1-3; tentatively, D is TRBD1 (5 bases). The CDR3 totals 17 residues. V was shortened by 4 bases and J by 8 bases, with 24 bases between the two germline ends. CDR1 and CDR2 from the germline V gene are SEHNR and FQNEAQ (reference sequence). CDR3 sequence: CASSSTWGHLSLDTIYF. The DNA for the CDR3 is TGTGCCAGCAGCTCGACGTGGGGCCATCTCTCTCTTGACACCATATATTTT.

The V call is TRBV2, the J call TRBJ2-2; D may be TRBD2 (7 bases). The V gene lost 11 bases and the J gene lost 7 bases, with 14 bases spanning the gap. Per the germline V gene, CDR1 is SNHLY and CDR2 is FYNNEI. This CDR3 region has 12 residues. CDR3 amino acids: CARGAAGGELFF. The DNA for the CDR3 is TGTGCCCGGGGGGCGGCGGGCGGGGAGCTGTTTTTT.

The CDR3, as DNA: TGCGCCAGCAGCCAAATGGGACTAGCGGGAGATTTAACCGGGGAGCTGTTTTTT. Translated: CASSQMGLAGDLTGELFF. The chain links TRBV4-1 to TRBJ2-2, with 14 bases matching TRBD2. CDR1 is MGHRA and CDR2 is YSYEKL in the germline V gene. This CDR3 region has 18 residues. The trim removed 2 bases at V and 5 bases at J, leaving 7 bases unmatched.

This rearrangement joins TRBV2 to TRBJ2-3; D is possibly TRBD2 (6 bases). V lost 4 bases and J 2 bases, leaving 10 bases between the germline ends. This CDR3 has 14 residues. Per the germline V gene, CDR1 is SNHLY and CDR2 is FYNNEI. The CDR3 DNA follows: TGTGCCAGCAGTGGGGGACTCCTCACAGATACGCAGTATTTT. It is translated as CASSGGLLTDTQYF. Drawing the rest from reference TRBV2 and TRBJ2-3, the complete variable domain is EPEVTQTPSHQVTQMGQEVILRCVPISNHLYFYWYRQILGQKVEFLVSFYNNEISEKSEIFDDQFSVERPDGSNFTLKIRSTKLEDSAMYFCASSGGLLTDTQYFGPGTRLTVL.

The V call is TRBV18, the J call TRBJ2-1, with 11 bases matching TRBD2. V was clipped by 3 bases and J by 5 bases; unmatched bases: 3. The CDR3 spans 15 residues. CDR1 KGHSH and CDR2 LQKENI come from the germline V gene. CDR3 amino acids: CASSPTSGVNNEQFF. DNA for the CDR3: TGTGCCAGCTCACCGACTAGCGGGGTGAACAATGAGCAGTTCTTC.

This rearrangement joins TRBV24-1 to TRBJ2-1; 8 bases match TRBD2. The CDR3 has 14 amino acids. Trimming removed 9 bases from V and 6 bases from J; junction bases left unmatched: 9. The germline gives CDR1 KGHDR, CDR2 SFDVKD. The CDR3 spells CATEPSGSRNEQFF. The DNA for the CDR3 is TGTGCCACCGAACCCAGCGGGAGCCGCAATGAGCAGTTCTTC.

This clone has just one count. J is TRBJ1-2 and V is TRBV5-4; unclear D gene. Per germline, CDR1 SGHNT and CDR2 YYREEE (reference sequence). The CDR3 extends over 14 amino acids. V lost 2 bases and J 5 bases, leaving 13 bases between the germline ends. The CDR3 DNA reads TGTGCCAGCAGCTTCCCGGGAGTAGATTATGGCTACACCTTC. It translates to CASSFPGVDYGYTF.

The chain couples TRBV30 to TRBJ1-4, with D perhaps matching TRBD1 (6 bases). Trimming removed 2 bases at V and 5 bases at J, with 27 bases between. The CDR3 extends over 19 amino acids. Germline CDR1 is GTSNPN and CDR2 is SVGIG (reference sequence). CDR3 sequence reads: CAWSWSIHRARGGNEKLFF. The CDR3 DNA reads as TGTGCCTGGAGTTGGTCAATCCACAGGGCTCGAGGGGGAAATGAAAAACTGTTTTTT.

The rearrangement joins TRBV29-1 to TRBJ1-2; possibly TRBD1 for D (6 bases). CDR1 and CDR2 (germline): SQVTM, ANQGSEA. This CDR3 has 15 amino acids. V dropped 4 bases and J dropped 3 bases, with 18 bases sitting between them. The CDR3 DNA reads as TGCAGCGTTGCCGGGGGGCGAGTGGTCGACTATGGCTACACCTTC. Protein product: CSVAGGRVVDYGYTF. Drawing the rest from reference TRBV29-1 and TRBJ1-2, the complete variable domain is SAVISQKPSRDICQRGTSLTIQCQVDSQVTMMFWYRQQPGQSLTLIATANQGSEATYESGFVIDKFPISRPNLTFSTLTVSNMSPEDSSIYLCSVAGGRVVDYGYTFGSGTRLTVV.

The chain is built from TRBV6-4 and TRBJ1-1; possible D gene TRBD1, 5 bases. V lost 2 bases, J lost 5 bases, and 9 bases lay in between. The CDR3 contains 13 residues. Per germline, CDR1 MRHNA and CDR2 SNTAGT. The CDR3 spells CASSDPRGTEAFF. The CDR3 region has the DNA TGTGCCAGCAGTGACCCCCGGGGGACTGAAGCTTTCTTT.

The gene calls are TRBV27 and TRBJ2-3; D is unclear. Trimming stripped 4 bases from V and 5 bases from J, with 7 bases between. Germline V CDR1 and CDR2: MNHEY, SMNVEV (reference sequence). The CDR3 contains 12 residues. The CDR3 region has the DNA TGTGCCAGCAGTTCGACTGTAGATACGCAGTATTTT. Translating gives CASSSTVDTQYF.